The 10 T cell receptor beta chains given below trace back to one sample, sequenced in a study of CD8+ T cells in alopecia areata (dated by TCRdb to the late 2010s). Libraries were made using the immunoSEQ multiplex PCR assay. For TCR sequencing, RNA was extracted from every sample and reverse transcribed into cDNA to serve as template. TCRdb carries this immuneACCESS record with in-frame sequences only. Its versions omit some clonotypes, under half of them owing to an unresolved V gene in the studies checked, with the rest unexplained. Across this sample there are 190,000 or so clones, with about three fifths seen only once. The ten largest clones take up roughly 12% of the sample. The time point tag for this specimen amounts to: about 25 weeks on oral tofacitinib. According to the study, the label for this sample's treatment or condition signals: oral pan-JAK inhibitor, 5-10 mg twice daily. The input for sequencing was CD8+ T cells sorted from blood, taken at week 24, from a patient treated with tofacitinib. These TCRs come from a human donor with alopecia areata.

This chain links TRBV5-1 with TRBJ2-5; D ambiguous. Germline CDR1 reads SGHRS; CDR2 reads YFSETQ. V was shortened by 4 bases and J by 2 bases, with 21 bases between the two germline ends. The CDR3 runs to 17 residues. CDR3 residues: CASSQTQFAPPQETQYF. CDR3 in DNA: TGCGCCAGCAGCCAGACACAGTTCGCTCCTCCGCAAGAGACCCAGTACTTC. Together with reference TRBV5-1 and TRBJ2-5, the CDR3 gives the full variable domain: KAGVTQTPRYLIKTRGQQVTLSCSPISGHRSVSWYQQTPGQGLQFLFEYFSETQRNKGNFPGRFSGRQFSNSRSEMNVSTLELGDSALYLCASSQTQFAPPQETQYFGPGTRLLVL.

V gene TRBV19 combines with J gene TRBJ2-7; D might be TRBD1 or TRBD2, each matching 5 bases. The CDR3 runs 15 residues. Trimming took off 5 bases at V and 0 bases at J, with 14 bases between the two ends. Germline values: CDR1 LNHDA, CDR2 SQIVND (reference sequence). The CDR3 spells CASSLGTVSSYEQYF. CDR3 coding DNA: TGTGCCAGTAGTTTGGGGACGGTTAGCTCCTACGAGCAGTACTTC.

This clone has just a few counts. The chain recombines TRBV5-1 with TRBJ1-2; unclear D gene. Trimming left V 0 bases short and J 0 bases short, with 12 bases between. The length of the CDR3 is 16 residues. Per the germline V gene, CDR1 is SGHRS and CDR2 is YFSETQ. This chain's CDR3 is CASSLAGGLANYGYTF. CDR3 nucleotide sequence: TGCGCCAGCAGCTTGGCCGGCGGGCTAGCTAACTATGGCTACACCTTC.

In this sample, this clone turned up a few times. This chain connects TRBV19 to TRBJ1-2; D unresolved. Trimming pared 7 bases from V and 6 bases from J, leaving 18 bases between. Germline CDR1 LNHDA, CDR2 SQIVND (reference sequence). The CDR3 extends over 14 amino acids. The CDR3 nucleotides read TGTGCCAGTACCGACGCCGCGGGCCGACATGGCTACACCTTC. The encoded protein is CASTDAAGRHGYTF.

The V and J genes are TRBV25-1 and TRBJ2-7; TRBD1 agrees at 8 bases. CDR3 length equals 14 residues. V was pared by 2 bases and J by 4 bases, with 4 bases of the junction left unmatched. From germline, CDR1 is MGHDK and CDR2 SYGVNS. This chain's CDR3 is CASSEGTGQYEQYF. CDR3 bases: TGTGCCAGCAGTGAAGGGACAGGACAGTACGAGCAGTACTTC.

The chain couples TRBV6-5 to TRBJ1-2; a possible D gene is TRBD1 (6 bases). There are 15 residues in the CDR3. The V end was cut by 0 bases, the J end by 4 bases, with 12 bases between. CDR1 and CDR2 from the germline V gene are MNHEY and SVGAGI. This CDR3 reads CASSYSTTGSYGYTF. Here the CDR3 DNA reads TGTGCCAGCAGTTACTCGACCACAGGGAGCTATGGCTACACCTTC.

This clone was counted a single time. This chain uses TRBV5-1 with TRBJ1-1; D may be TRBD1 (5 bases). The CDR3 is made up of 14 amino acids. CDR1 and CDR2 from the germline V gene are SGHRS and YFSETQ. V was pared by 1 base and J by 1 base, with 8 bases between. The chain's CDR3 is CASSLRGQNTEAFF. The CDR3 DNA reads as TGCGCCAGCAGCTTGAGAGGACAGAACACTGAAGCTTTCTTT.

The J gene is TRBJ2-3, the V gene TRBV13; D is perhaps TRBD1 (5 bases). CDR1 is PRHDT, CDR2 FYEKMQ, per germline (reference sequence). The CDR3 loop spans 17 amino acids. Between the trimmed V and J ends, which lost 1 base and 0 bases, there was a span of 14 bases. In DNA form, the CDR3 reads TGTGCCAGCAGCTTAGAGGGCGGACACCTGAGCACAGATACGCAGTATTTT. Translating it yields CASSLEGGHLSTDTQYF.

V gene TRBV19 combines with J gene TRBJ1-5; D is unclear. Per germline, CDR1 LNHDA and CDR2 SQIVND (reference sequence). Between the trimmed V and J ends, which lost 7 bases and 1 base, there was a span of 8 bases. CDR3 length: 13 residues. CDR3 in amino acids: CASTLGSNQPQHF. The CDR3, as DNA: TGTGCCAGTACCCTGGGAAGCAATCAGCCCCAGCATTTT.

The chain recombines TRBV30 with TRBJ2-2; D is unclear. This CDR3 contains 12 residues. V was shortened by 0 bases and J by 7 bases, with 6 bases between the two germline ends. Germline-derived CDR1 and CDR2 are GTSNPN and SVGIG (reference sequence). This CDR3 is CAWSVPGGELFF. In nucleotides, the CDR3 is TGTGCCTGGAGTGTACCAGGCGGGGAGCTGTTTTTT.